This section outlines one TCR beta chain sequence together with its context. This record comes from a study of technical replicates of blood from several donors. This CDR3 is built from 14 residues. V was shortened by 5 bases and J by 7 bases, with 17 bases between the two germline ends. CDR1 and CDR2 from the germline V gene are MDHEN and SYDVKM. Assay: immunoSEQ multiplex PCR; the TCRdb copy retains only in-frame clones and omits some. The table has 85,000 to 95,000 clones, 90% to 96% seen once. Source material: T cells isolated from PBMCs. The chain employs TRBV28 and TRBJ1-2; a weak D match, TRBD1 (6 bases). The TCR comes from a human donor in good health. The CDR3 region has the DNA TGTGCCAGCAGTCCAGATAGGGGGATATCTGGCTACACCTTC. Translated: CASSPDRGISGYTF.